The 8 T cell receptor beta chains given below trace back to one sample, sequenced in a study of T cell repertoires in cytomegalovirus infection. MiXCR was run by TCRdb on the reads, yielding one entry per CDR3 protein. The sample yields approximately 50,000 distinct CDR3 sequences, about 20% seen once. No antigen is known for these receptors. The material was CD8+ T cells from cultured PBMCs, obtained from culture after CMV antigen stimulation. Every receptor here comes from a human donor in good health (CMV status not recorded). Some clones in this sample may be carry-over from other donors' samples.

The chain has TRBV30 and TRBJ1-1; D unclear. The CDR3 consists of 13 residues. Trimming stripped 3 bases from V and 4 bases from J, with 12 bases between. Per the germline V gene, CDR1 is GTSNPN and CDR2 is SVGIG (reference sequence). DNA of the CDR3: TGTGCCTGGAGCCCTTTGACCTTCACTGAAGCTTTCTTT. Its protein is CAWSPLTFTEAFF. Filled out from reference TRBV30 and TRBJ1-1, the complete variable domain reads SQTIHQWPATLVQPVGSPLSLECTVEGTSNPNLYWYRQAAGRGLQLLFYSVGIGQISSEVPQNLSASRPQDRQFILSSKKLLLSDSGFYLCAWSPLTFTEAFFGQGTRLTVV.

The chain couples TRBV7-2 to TRBJ1-1; weak D call: TRBD1 (6 bases). With 3 bases removed from V and 2 bases from J, the gap between germline ends came to 10 bases. Germline CDR1 reads SGHTA; CDR2 reads FQGNSA. The CDR3 totals 14 residues. The CDR3 reads CASSFDRINTEAFF. The CDR3 DNA reads as TGTGCCAGCAGCTTTGACAGGATTAACACTGAAGCTTTCTTT.

This sequence joins TRBV4-1 and TRBJ1-2; the D gene is possibly TRBD1 (6 bases). The CDR3 is 15 residues long. Trimming removed 2 bases at V and 6 bases at J, with 16 bases between. The germline V gene has CDR1 MGHRA and CDR2 YSYEKL. The CDR3 coding sequence is TGCGCCAGCAGCCAATCGGGGACAACCAGGGATGGCTACACCTTC. Residues: CASSQSGTTRDGYTF.

V gene TRBV25-1 combines with J gene TRBJ2-7, with unresolved D. Germline CDR1 and CDR2: MGHDK and SYGVNS. The CDR3 loop spans 11 amino acids. Trimming cost V 4 bases and J 4 bases, with 5 bases left between them. The DNA of the CDR3 is TGTGCCAGCAGTGCGGAGTACGAGCAGTACTTC. This gives the protein CASSAEYEQYF.

The V and J genes are TRBV19 and TRBJ1-1; the D is unclear. This CDR3 is 15 amino acids long. Germline V CDR1 and CDR2: LNHDA, SQIVND (reference sequence). Trimming pared 2 bases from V and 5 bases from J, leaving 15 bases between. The CDR3: CASSISLAPGTEAFF. The DNA of the CDR3 is TGTGCCAGTAGTATATCCCTAGCTCCGGGGACTGAAGCTTTCTTT.

Many counts were recorded for this clonotype. The chain combines TRBV7-8 with TRBJ1-5, with D unresolved. The CDR3 has 13 amino acids. V lost 1 base and J 5 bases, leaving 6 bases between the germline ends. Looked up from germline, CDR1 is SGHVS and CDR2 is FQNEAQ. The CDR3 nucleotides are TGTGCCAGCAGCTTAGGCCCTTATCAGCCCCAGCATTTT. Translation: CASSLGPYQPQHF.

This chain uses TRBV12-3 or TRBV12-4 with TRBJ1-1; D is unclear. V lost 3 bases and J 9 bases, leaving 17 bases between the germline ends. CDR3 length: 14 residues. Written as DNA, the CDR3 is TGTGCCAGCAGTTTGGGTTCGAGCGGATCGAAAGCTTTCTTT. Its translation is CASSLGSSGSKAFF.

The genes are TRBV19 and TRBJ1-2, with D possibly being TRBD1 (6 bases). The CDR3 extends over 18 amino acids. Germline V gives CDR1 LNHDA, CDR2 SQIVND (reference sequence). V lost 7 bases and J 1 base, leaving 25 bases between the germline ends. The CDR3 sequence: CASTTEPYRDTVNYGYTF. The CDR3 bases are TGTGCCAGTACCACGGAACCCTACCGGGACACAGTTAACTATGGCTACACCTTC.